The 14 T cell receptor beta chains reported below all come from one sample, sequenced in a study of T cell responses to AZD1222 COVID-19 vaccine (dated by TCRdb to the early 2020s). In light of the paper, this sample's time point label describes: baseline before first vaccination. Library creation used the immunoSEQ multiplex PCR assay. Imported from immuneACCESS, the table was reduced by TCRdb to in-frame sequences with V and J called. These copies leave out some clones; in studies compared against another copy, an unresolved V gene accounts for under half, and the cause of the remainder is not known. The sample table contains roughly 80,000 clones; only one count was recorded for over 80% of them. About 3% of the sample lies in the top ten. The sequences come from peripheral blood, collected on day 0 of AZD1222 vaccination. These receptor sequences come from an adult in good health.

The chain employs TRBV7-2 and TRBJ2-2; 7 bases match TRBD1. Germline values: CDR1 SGHTA, CDR2 FQGNSA. The CDR3 is 16 residues long. After removal of 1 base from V and 0 bases from J, the junction contained 2 bases not matched to a gene. The CDR3 protein is CASSLGGGANTGELFF. In DNA form, the CDR3 reads TGTGCCAGCAGCTTAGGAGGGGGCGCGAACACCGGGGAGCTGTTTTTT.

The chain recombines TRBV15 with TRBJ1-1, with 8 bases aligning to TRBD1. Germline CDR1 is LNHNV and CDR2 is YYDKDF (reference sequence). CDR3 length equals 14 residues. V dropped 5 bases and J dropped 0; count of bases not matched to a gene: 2. The CDR3 DNA is TGTGCCACCAGCTGGACAGGGCTGAACACTGAAGCTTTCTTT. Translating it yields CATSWTGLNTEAFF.

CDR3 sequence (DNA): TGTGCCAGCAGCCGCGGACAGGGGGTCACCGGGGAGCTGTTTTTT. Encoded protein: CASSRGQGVTGELFF. The V gene is TRBV3-1 (or the pseudogene TRBV3-2), the J gene TRBJ2-2; 10 nucleotides align to TRBD1. After removal of 4 bases from V and 4 bases from J, the junction contained 3 bases not matched to a gene. This CDR3 has 15 amino acids. Germline V gene lookup returns CDR1 LGHDT and CDR2 YNNKEL (reference sequence).

The V and J genes are TRBV6-5 and TRBJ1-3; D uncertain. The CDR3 extends over 13 amino acids. Germline-derived CDR1 and CDR2 are MNHEY and SVGAGI. Trimming removed 7 bases at V and 2 bases at J, with 9 bases between. CDR3 amino acids: CASTLLAGNTIYF. CDR3 bases: TGTGCCAGCACCCTACTTGCTGGAAACACCATATATTTT.

This chain connects TRBV11-3 to TRBJ2-1; 8 bases fit TRBD1. The CDR3 totals 14 residues. With 3 bases clipped from V and 9 bases from J, the junction kept 7 bases outside the gene matches. Germline loops: CDR1 SGHNT, CDR2 YENEEA. CDR3 sequence reads: CASSFRRGQGEQFF. The CDR3 coding sequence is TGTGCCAGCAGCTTCCGCAGGGGGCAGGGTGAGCAGTTCTTC.

The rearrangement joins TRBV2 to TRBJ1-1, with TRBD1 identical over 7 bases. Germline trimming cut 5 bases from V and 0 bases from J; bases unmatched to any gene: 3. This CDR3 region has 14 residues. From germline, CDR1 is SNHLY and CDR2 FYNNEI. As DNA, the CDR3 is TGTGCCAGCAGTATTGACAGGGTGAACACTGAAGCTTTCTTT. Its translation is CASSIDRVNTEAFF.

V gene TRBV7-9 combines with J gene TRBJ1-5; TRBD1 might be the D (5 bases). Germline CDR1 SEHNR, CDR2 FQNEAQ (reference sequence). V lost 0 bases and J lost 1, with 13 bases in between. CDR3 length: 17 residues. The CDR3 here is CASSLALPGPSNQPQHF. CDR3 nucleotides: TGTGCCAGCAGCTTAGCGCTCCCAGGGCCGAGCAATCAGCCCCAGCATTTT.

The chain combines TRBV7-2 with TRBJ2-1; D remains unclear. Germline values: CDR1 SGHTA, CDR2 FQGNSA. The CDR3 runs to 15 residues. V lost 1 base to trimming and J lost 8 bases, with 15 bases between them. CDR3 amino acids: CASSLGAPKTDEQFF. In DNA form, the CDR3 reads TGTGCCAGCAGCTTAGGGGCCCCCAAAACGGATGAGCAGTTCTTC.

The chain has TRBV28 and TRBJ2-7, with D maybe TRBD2 (6 bases). The ends were cut back, 2 bases at V and 1 base at J, with 12 bases in the middle. Per the germline V gene, CDR1 is MDHEN and CDR2 is SYDVKM. The CDR3 is made up of 15 amino acids. The CDR3 bases are TGTGCCAGCAGTTTACAGGCAGGGAGGTCCTACGAGCAGTACTTC. This sequence encodes CASSLQAGRSYEQYF.

The rearrangement links TRBV5-5 to TRBJ1-5, with a tentative D call TRBD1 (6 bases). Germline V gives CDR1 SGHKS, CDR2 YYEKEE (reference sequence). The CDR3 has 14 residues. V was clipped by 4 bases and J by 7 bases, with 15 bases between them. Here the CDR3 reads CASSLGRGLQPQHF. For the CDR3, the DNA is TGTGCCAGCAGCCTAGGCAGGGGATTGCAGCCCCAGCATTTT.

The J gene is TRBJ2-5, the V gene TRBV9, with 13 bases identical to TRBD2. Trimming took 2 bases from V and 2 from J; bases not matched to a gene: 3. Germline CDR1 and CDR2: SGDLS and YYNGEE. CDR3 length: 16 amino acids. CDR3 loop: CASSVSGLAGQETQYF. CDR3 in DNA: TGTGCCAGCAGCGTCTCGGGACTAGCGGGGCAAGAGACCCAGTACTTC.

This chain joins TRBV6-2 or TRBV6-3 and TRBJ1-2; no reliable D call. V was cut by 2 bases and J by 8 bases, with 12 bases left in between. Germline V gene data show CDR1 as MNHEY and CDR2 as SVGEGT. The CDR3 runs to 13 residues. The CDR3 DNA sequence: TGTGCCAGCAGTTACAACAGACTTGAAGGCTACACCTTC. Translating it yields CASSYNRLEGYTF.

The table lists this clone with a few counts. CDR3 loop: CASSAGDNRNEQFF. The DNA of the CDR3 is TGTGCCAGCAGTGCGGGGGACAACAGGAATGAGCAGTTCTTC. The chain links TRBV6-4 to TRBJ2-1; either TRBD1 or TRBD2 may supply D (6 bases each). CDR1 is MRHNA and CDR2 is SNTAGT in the germline V gene. CDR3 length: 14 residues. V dropped 4 bases and J dropped 7 bases, with 14 bases sitting between them.

In this sample, this clone is medium-sized. The J gene is TRBJ1-2, the V gene TRBV19; 7 bases are shared with TRBD1. Looked up from germline, CDR1 is LNHDA and CDR2 is SQIVND (reference sequence). V lost 1 base to trimming and J lost 7 bases; unmatched junction nucleotides: 12. The CDR3 extends over 16 amino acids. The CDR3 sequence is CASSIGPTSTGSGYTF. The DNA of the CDR3 is TGTGCCAGTAGTATAGGCCCTACATCGACAGGGAGTGGCTACACCTTC. Supplemented by reference TRBV19 and TRBJ1-2, the full variable domain reads DGGITQSPKYLFRKEGQNVTLSCEQNLNHDAMYWYRQDPGQGLRLIYYSQIVNDFQKGDIAEGYSVSREKKESFPLTVTSAQKNPTAFYLCASSIGPTSTGSGYTFGSGTRLTVV.